The present T cell receptor beta chain was sequenced within a study of neurological immune-mediated disorders. CD4+ or CD8+ T cells, about 1 million per library, were used for sorted libraries. As to this clonotype: Its specificity is unknown. A read error may account for a junction end that differs from germline.

Study results and caveats: Falling below healthy controls, multiple sclerosis showed the least TCR clonal expansion, while HTLV-1-associated myelopathy showed the most. The study found no CDR3 amino acid sequences shared by expanded clones across subjects, suggesting private repertoires in all groups.

This CDR3 contains 12 residues. The germline CDR1 and CDR2 sequences are WSHSY and SAAADI. The authors produced cDNA by 5'RACE using 10-nucleotide random UMIs. In TCRdb, the 5' RACE reads were re-called with MiXCR into one record per CDR3 protein. The profile shows 30,000 to 45,000 distinct CDR3 sequences, roughly 11% of them singletons. The sequencing input was CD4+ T cells from blood. The chain links TRBV10-2 to TRBJ1-2; no clear D. The receptor was isolated from a woman in her 30s with HTLV-1-associated myelopathy (HAM/TSP). The CDR3: CAISVGKDGYTF. CDR3 sequence (DNA): TGCGCCATCAGTGTGGGAAAGGATGGCTACACCTTC.